Included here is one TCR beta chain sequence, with context. CDR1 is SEHNR and CDR2 is FQNEAQ in the germline V gene (reference sequence). V lost 4 bases and J lost 2, with 17 bases in between. This CDR3 has 16 residues. Profiling relied on immunoSEQ multiplex PCR, and the TCRdb table lists in-frame clones only, not all of them. This table holds approximately 60,000 clones, 91% found once. The data were taken from a study of control samples from healthy donors and cancer patients. J is TRBJ2-5 and V is TRBV7-9; D is ambiguous. The TCR sequence derives from a man aged 25-45 years with colorectal cancer. The sequenced sample consisted of PBMCs. CDR3 bases: TGTGCCAGCAGCTCTTATAACTACCCCCAACAAGAGACCCAGTACTTC. As protein: CASSSYNYPQQETQYF. The whole variable domain, remainder taken from reference TRBV7-9 and TRBJ2-5, is DTGVSQNPRHKITKRGQNVTFRCDPISEHNRLYWYRQTLGQGPEFLTYFQNEAQLEKSRLLSDRFSAERPKGSFSTLEIQRTEQGDSAMYLCASSSYNYPQQETQYFGPGTRLLVL.